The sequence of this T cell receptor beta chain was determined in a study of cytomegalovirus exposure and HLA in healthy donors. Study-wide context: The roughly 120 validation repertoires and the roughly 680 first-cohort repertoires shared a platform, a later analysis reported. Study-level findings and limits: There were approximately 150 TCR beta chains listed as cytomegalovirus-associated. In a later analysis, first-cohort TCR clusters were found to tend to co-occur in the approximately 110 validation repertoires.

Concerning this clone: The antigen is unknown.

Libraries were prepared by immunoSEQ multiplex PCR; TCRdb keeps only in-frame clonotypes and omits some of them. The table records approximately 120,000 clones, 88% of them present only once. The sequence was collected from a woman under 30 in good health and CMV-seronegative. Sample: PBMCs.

The CDR3 protein is CASSLAYGDEKLFF. CDR3 bases: TGTGCCAGCAGCTTAGCGTACGGGGATGAAAAACTGTTTTTT. The chain has TRBV7-6 and TRBJ1-4; the D is unclear. The CDR3 runs to 14 residues. V lost 0 bases and J 6 bases, leaving 8 bases between the germline ends. Germline V gene data show CDR1 as SGHVS and CDR2 as FNYEAQ.